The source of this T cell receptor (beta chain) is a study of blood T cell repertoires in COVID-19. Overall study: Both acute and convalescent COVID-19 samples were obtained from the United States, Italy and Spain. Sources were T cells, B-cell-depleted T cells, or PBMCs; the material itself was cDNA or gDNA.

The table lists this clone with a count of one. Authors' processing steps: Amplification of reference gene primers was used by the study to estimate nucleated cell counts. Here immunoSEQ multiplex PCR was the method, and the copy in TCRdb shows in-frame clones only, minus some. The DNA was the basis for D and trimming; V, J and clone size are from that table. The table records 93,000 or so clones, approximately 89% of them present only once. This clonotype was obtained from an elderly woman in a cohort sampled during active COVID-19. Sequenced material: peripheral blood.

This chain's CDR3 is CASSPLDSSTDTQYF. The CDR3, as DNA: TGTGCCAGCAGCCCCCTTGACTCTAGCACAGATACGCAGTATTTT. The chain carries TRBV3-1 (or the pseudogene TRBV3-2) and TRBJ2-3, with D uncertain. Germline V gene lookup returns CDR1 LGHDT and CDR2 YNNKEL (reference sequence). V lost 4 bases and J lost 0, with 11 bases in between. This CDR3 is built from 15 residues.